This T cell receptor (beta chain) was sequenced during a study of OX40 agonist ivuxolimab in advanced cancers. Looking at the study overall: Ivuxolimab was an agonistic, fully human IgG2 monoclonal antibody directed against OX40 (CD134), a costimulatory receptor. Intravenous ivuxolimab was administered to patients every 2 weeks at six dose levels: 0.01, 0.1, 0.3, 1.5, 3 and 10 mg/kg. Among the roughly 50 dose-escalation patients, around 19 had hepatocellular carcinoma, around 15 melanoma, 9 renal cell carcinoma and 9 head and neck cancer. In the dose-escalation cohort, more than 75% of patients were male, and the mean age was roughly 60 years, with a range of about 23 to 90. Prior anti-PD-1, anti-PD-L1 or anti-CTLA-4 therapy was permitted, and checkpoint inhibitors had been received by 40% to 50% of dose-escalation patients. Partial responses occurred in three dose-escalation patients, of whom one had hepatocellular carcinoma and two had cutaneous melanoma. Peripheral TCRbeta sequencing was intended to test whether TCR sequence diversity was altered and clonal T-cell expansion was caused by ivuxolimab. The paper reports the monotherapy dose-escalation portion (N of about 56 patients) of the phase I ivuxolimab trial. Broad study findings and their caveats: The antigen specificity of the peripheral T cells that underwent clonal expansion was not determined. At doses of 0.1 to 3.0 mg/kg, clonal expansion of both CD4+ and CD8+ blood T cells was observed from baseline to week 6. Low levels of normalized T-cell clonal expansion were also seen in some nonresponding patients. In the 0.1-3.0 mg/kg groups, partial responders had among the lowest normalized peripheral clonal expansion, particularly in CD8+ T cells. After ivuxolimab, CD8+ T cells had more expanded clones than CD4+ T cells on average.

The germline V gene sets CDR1 to LGHNA and CDR2 to YSLEER. Unmatched junction bases come to 8, with V trimmed by 4 bases and J by 6 bases. The CDR3 goes from the cysteine to the phenylalanine over 16 residues. The kept DNA is CDR3 alone, 48 bases in frame from the first base. Genomic DNA was isolated from the sorted cells so that the TCRbeta CDR3 region could be sequenced. TCRbeta CDR3 regions were sequenced using the immunoSEQ Assay. In its TCRdb copy, this immuneACCESS table keeps in-frame sequences only and misses some clones. Where compared with another copy, unresolved V genes explain less than half of these, and the others have no known cause. The sample table lists approximately 62,000 clones, roughly nine tenths of them with a count of one. The top ten clonotypes cover over 9% of the sample. This clone was picked up a small number of times. Its specific antigen is unknown. No per-base quality is available; no much larger clone lies one base away.

Patients with autoimmune disease history or receiving systemic immunosuppression were excluded from the trial. Peripheral blood for TCR sequencing was drawn from every dose cohort at baseline, at cycle 4 day 1 and at cycle 7 day 1. The samples were taken from a phase I, first-in-human, multicenter, open-label dose-escalation trial of ivuxolimab. Adults with locally advanced or metastatic melanoma, renal cell carcinoma, hepatocellular carcinoma or head and neck squamous cell carcinoma were enrolled in the trial. CD4+ and CD8+ T cells were sorted separately from peripheral blood before TCR sequencing.

The starting material was CD4+ or CD8+ T cells sorted from blood, obtained in a trial of the OX40 agonist ivuxolimab. The V and J genes are TRBV4-3 and TRBJ2-1; TRBD2 lines up with 11 middle nucleotides. The receptor's source is an adult with an advanced solid tumor such as melanoma, head and neck, liver or kidney cancer. The CDR3 corresponds to CASSPSLAGEGNEQFF. The DNA reads as follows: TGCGCCAGCAGCCCATCACTAGCGGGAGAAGGCAATGAGCAGTTCTTC.